The 10 T cell receptor beta chains reported below all come from one sample, sequenced in a study of PD-1 blockade in classical Hodgkin lymphoma. Time point of the sample: cycle 4 day 1 (C4D1), after more than 5 weeks of nivolumab. Every patient experienced relapse after autologous stem cell transplantation, and brentuximab vedotin exposure varied. Out of thawed PBMCs, magnetic negative selection purified CD4+ T cells. The table came from immunoSEQ multiplex PCR; TCRdb's copy has only in-frame clones and leaves some out. The sample lists 25,000 to 30,000 clones, approximately 90% occurring once. The sequences come from CD4+ T cells from blood, collected before the fourth cycle of nivolumab. The receptor set was obtained from a human donor with classical Hodgkin lymphoma.

Notes on this clone: An end of the junction differs from the germline gene, which may be a read error. CDR3 residues: CASSSDNEQFF. In DNA form, the CDR3 reads TGTGCCAGCAGCTCCGACAATGAGCAGTTCTTC. V gene TRBV2 combines with J gene TRBJ2-1; D not resolved. The CDR3 runs to 11 residues. Germline V lookup: CDR1 SNHLY, CDR2 FYNNEI. Full variable domain (remainder filled in from reference TRBV2 and TRBJ2-1): EPEVTQTPSHQVTQMGQEVILRCVPISNHLYFYWYRQILGQKVEFLVSFYNNEISEKSEIFDDQFSVERPDGSNFTLKIRSTKLEDSAMYFCASSSDNEQFFGPGTRLTVL.

This chain joins TRBV28 and TRBJ2-7, with TRBD1 matching 7 bases. This CDR3 spans 14 amino acids. The germline V gene encodes CDR1 MDHEN and CDR2 SYDVKM. The ends lost 3 bases at V and 3 bases at J; junction bases unmatched: 5. Written as DNA, the CDR3 is TGTGCCAGCAGTTTCGAGACAGGGCTCTACGAGCAGTACTTC. Protein: CASSFETGLYEQYF.

This clone was recorded once. The CDR3 here is CASSPSSSYNEQFF. Here the CDR3 DNA reads TGTGCCAGCAGCCCAAGCAGCTCCTACAATGAGCAGTTCTTC. The gene calls are TRBV11-2 and TRBJ2-1; D call uncertain. V was cut by 5 bases and J by 0 bases, with 8 bases left in between. The CDR3 is made up of 14 amino acids. CDR1 and CDR2 from the germline V gene are SGHAT and FQNNGV.

The chain uses TRBV27 and TRBJ2-3, with unresolved D. The V and J ends lost 3 bases and 2 bases respectively, with 6 bases between them. Per germline, CDR1 MNHEY and CDR2 SMNVEV (reference sequence). The CDR3 totals 13 residues. CDR3 nucleotides: TGTGCCAGCAGTTTGGCAGACACAGATACGCAGTATTTT. Its translation: CASSLADTDTQYF.

This clone has a handful of counts. This sequence joins TRBV28 and TRBJ1-6; the match to TRBD1 covers 8 bases. This CDR3 contains 13 residues. The germline CDR1 and CDR2 sequences are MDHEN and SYDVKM. The V segment lost 6 bases and the J segment 9 bases; nucleotides outside the gene matches: 4. The CDR3 region is CASRDREASPLHF. CDR3 nucleotides: TGTGCCAGCAGGGACAGGGAGGCTTCACCCCTCCACTTT.

The genes are TRBV19 and TRBJ1-4; 8 nucleotides align to TRBD1. The CDR3 spans 14 residues. CDR1 is LNHDA and CDR2 is SQIVND in the germline V gene (reference sequence). Unmatched junction bases numbered 2, after V lost 5 bases and J lost 3 bases. CDR3 amino acids: CASSLTGANEKLFF. CDR3 nucleotide sequence: TGTGCCAGTAGTCTGACAGGGGCTAATGAAAAACTGTTTTTT.

The CDR3 region has the DNA TGTGCCAGTAGTATAAGTTTTGGGGGGCCGGGGACCGGGGAGCTGTTTTTT. This translates into CASSISFGGPGTGELFF. The rearrangement joins TRBV19 to TRBJ2-2; D may match TRBD1 or TRBD2 (6 bases each). V lost 2 bases, J lost 5 bases, and 18 bases lay in between. The germline gives CDR1 LNHDA, CDR2 SQIVND (reference sequence). CDR3 length: 17 amino acids. Together with reference TRBV19 and TRBJ2-2, the CDR3 gives the full variable domain: DGGITQSPKYLFRKEGQNVTLSCEQNLNHDAMYWYRQDPGQGLRLIYYSQIVNDFQKGDIAEGYSVSREKKESFPLTVTSAQKNPTAFYLCASSISFGGPGTGELFFGEGSRLTVL.

The chain uses TRBV27 and TRBJ2-7; D is uncertain. V lost 1 base and J lost 5, with 3 bases in between. Germline-derived CDR1 and CDR2 are MNHEY and SMNVEV (reference sequence). The CDR3 extends over 11 amino acids. CDR3 loop: CASSLFDEQYF. For the CDR3, the DNA is TGTGCCAGCAGTTTATTCGACGAGCAGTACTTC.

The chain employs TRBV18 and TRBJ2-1; 11 bases agree with TRBD1. CDR3 length: 18 residues. Per the germline V gene, CDR1 is KGHSH and CDR2 is LQKENI. V gave up 4 bases and J gave up 4 bases; unmatched junction bases: 12. The CDR3 coding sequence is TGTGCCAGCTCACGGTCTCGAGTGGACAGGGGGCATTACAATGAGCAGTTCTTC. This sequence encodes CASSRSRVDRGHYNEQFF.

The chain uses TRBV18 and TRBJ2-3; 14 bases map to TRBD2. This CDR3 region has 15 residues. Germline lookup yields CDR1 KGHSH and CDR2 LQKENI. The V and J ends lost 0 bases and 11 bases, in that order; junction bases with no gene match: 4. CDR3 sequence (DNA): TGTGCCAGCTCACCACCCGGGACTAGCGGGGGCCTGCAGTATTTT. Its translation is CASSPPGTSGGLQYF.